The rows below give T cell receptor beta chains drawn from one sample of a study of blood T cell repertoires in COVID-19. Using immunoSEQ multiplex PCR, the repertoire was profiled, and TCRdb retains in-frame clones only, with some absent. The sample records more than 65,000 clones, more than 75% being singletons. The source material was peripheral blood. These receptors came from a man in his fifties with active COVID-19. Each CDR3 is given with its conserved first and last residue. D genes are given only for firm matches. Clone size, where shown, is once, few, many, or a class for clones that have expanded.

-,TRBJ2-1,-,TRBV7-9,CASSSSPLAGTHNEQFF,TGTGCCAGCAGCTCTTCACCTCTTGCGGGGACCCACAATGAGCAGTTCTTC
-,TRBJ2-2,TRBD2,TRBV28,CASSPLRGGGTGELFF,TGTGCCAGCAGTCCCCTTCGGGGGGGAGGCACCGGGGAGCTGTTTTTT
-,TRBJ1-2,-,TRBV4-1,CASSHQVSTFNYGYTF,TGCGCCAGCAGCCACCAAGTGAGCACCTTTAACTATGGCTACACCTTC
-,TRBJ2-1,TRBD1,TRBV27,CASSFRDSNEQFF,TGTGCCAGCAGTTTCAGGGACAGCAATGAGCAGTTCTTC
-,TRBJ2-3,TRBD2,TRBV4-3,CASSQLSLAGFTDTQYF,TGCGCCAGCAGCCAGCTATCACTAGCGGGGTTCACAGATACGCAGTATTTT
-,TRBJ1-5,TRBD1,TRBV7-8,CASSLSGTVGQPQHF,TGTGCCAGCAGCTTATCCGGGACAGTCGGTCAGCCCCAGCATTTT
once,TRBJ1-1,-,TRBV6-5,CASTHRRGNTEAFF,TGTGCCAGCACCCACCGGCGGGGGAACACTGAAGCTTTCTTT
-,TRBJ2-1,TRBD1,TRBV6-6,CASSNEETGGYNEQFF,TGTGCCAGCAGTAATGAGGAGACAGGGGGCTACAATGAGCAGTTCTTC
once,TRBJ1-1,TRBD1,TRBV28,CASSSPYRGRVVGNEAFF,TGTGCCAGCAGTTCACCGTACAGGGGGCGCGTCGTCGGGAATGAAGCTTTCTTT
-,TRBJ2-7,TRBD1,TRBV27,CASSGTDYYEQYF,TGTGCCAGCTCCGGGACAGACTATTACGAGCAGTACTTC
-,TRBJ1-6,TRBD1,TRBV27,CASSTGTGTSPLHF,TGTGCCAGCAGTACCGGGACAGGGACTTCACCCCTCCACTTT
-,TRBJ1-6,-,TRBV7-9,CASSFFQGSIALHF,TGTGCCAGCAGCTTCTTCCAGGGGTCTATAGCCCTCCACTTT
once,TRBJ2-7,TRBD1,TRBV10-3,CAISDPGQGARYEQYF,TGTGCCATCAGTGACCCGGGACAGGGGGCAAGGTACGAGCAGTACTTC
-,TRBJ2-2,TRBD1,TRBV4-1,CASSHGRTGGEEGIGELFF,TGCGCCAGCAGCCACGGGAGGACAGGGGGAGAGGAGGGGATCGGGGAGCTGTTTTTT
once,TRBJ2-7,-,TRBV4-3,CASSQDLGFHEQYF,TGCGCCAGCAGCCAAGATCTCGGTTTCCACGAGCAGTACTTC
-,TRBJ1-1,-,TRBV28,CASSFLDRTNEAFF,TGTGCCAGCAGTTTCTTAGACAGGACCAATGAAGCTTTCTTT